Below, 32 T cell receptor beta chains from the same sample are listed, as sequenced in a study of blood T cell repertoires in COVID-19. Using immunoSEQ multiplex PCR, the repertoire was profiled, and TCRdb retains in-frame clones only, with some absent. The data contain over 150,000 clones, around three quarters of them singletons. The sequencing input was peripheral blood. Receptors were obtained from a man aged 55 to 70 with acute or convalescent COVID-19.

The gene calls are TRBV7-8 and TRBJ2-5; TRBD2 might be the D (6 bases). The CDR3 is made up of 15 amino acids. V was trimmed by 5 bases and J by 2 bases, leaving 15 bases between them. From germline, CDR1 is SGHVS and CDR2 FQNEAQ. CDR3 amino acids: CASSPDGTVQETQYF. Here the CDR3 DNA reads TGTGCCAGCAGCCCGGACGGGACTGTACAAGAGACCCAGTACTTC.

The chain uses TRBV19 and TRBJ2-1, with D uncertain. Between the trimmed V and J ends, which lost 4 bases and 4 bases, there was a span of 11 bases. From germline, CDR1 is LNHDA and CDR2 SQIVND (reference sequence). The CDR3 runs 14 residues. The CDR3 nucleotides read TGTGCCAGTAGTACCTTACACATTTACAATGAGCAGTTCTTC. The encoded protein is CASSTLHIYNEQFF.

The V and J genes are TRBV10-3 and TRBJ2-7, with D possibly matching TRBD1 (6 bases). CDR3 length equals 15 residues. The V and J ends lost 2 bases and 5 bases respectively, with 16 bases between them. The germline gives CDR1 ENHRY, CDR2 SYGVKD. The CDR3 protein is CAISEPTGSPNEQYF. DNA of the CDR3: TGTGCCATCAGTGAGCCGACAGGTAGCCCAAACGAGCAGTACTTC.

A few counts support this clone. V gene TRBV29-1 combines with J gene TRBJ2-3, with TRBD1 identical over 8 bases. CDR1 and CDR2 (germline): SQVTM, ANQGSEA. The length of the CDR3 is 13 residues. V was pared by 6 bases and J by 9 bases, with 11 bases of the junction left unmatched. CDR3 sequence (DNA): TGCAGCGTGGAGAGGACAGGGCAACGAACGCAGTATTTT. Its translation: CSVERTGQRTQYF.

The chain employs TRBV7-2 and TRBJ2-7; 7 bases align to TRBD1. After removal of 6 bases from V and 2 bases from J, the junction contained 10 bases not matched to a gene. This CDR3 spans 15 amino acids. Germline V gene sequence: CDR1 SGHTA, CDR2 FQGNSA. The CDR3 nucleotides read TGTGCCAGCAGGGGACAGCCATCCCCAGCCTACGAGCAGTACTTC. Protein: CASRGQPSPAYEQYF.

The V gene is TRBV7-3, the J gene TRBJ1-1, with TRBD1 identical over 8 bases. The germline V gene has CDR1 SGHTA and CDR2 FQGTGA. J lost 4 bases, V lost 5 bases, and 3 bases had no gene match. The CDR3 covers 13 residues. The chain's CDR3 is CASSRQGSTEAFF. For the CDR3, the DNA is TGTGCCAGCAGCAGACAGGGGAGCACTGAAGCTTTCTTT.

The chain combines TRBV6-5 with TRBJ2-7; TRBD1 matches 7 bases. The CDR3 is 15 residues long. V shed 8 bases and J 4 bases; nucleotides not matched to a gene: 14. CDR1 is MNHEY, CDR2 SVGAGI, per germline. For the CDR3, the DNA is TGTGCCAGCCCCACCCCCCCGGGACAGCCGTACGAGCAGTACTTC. Translating it yields CASPTPPGQPYEQYF.

The chain is built from TRBV10-3 and TRBJ2-7; D remains unclear. Germline V lookup: CDR1 ENHRY, CDR2 SYGVKD. The CDR3 is made up of 13 amino acids. V lost 4 bases to trimming and J lost 0 bases, with 7 bases between them. The CDR3 region is CAISAGFSYEQYF. Here the CDR3 DNA reads TGTGCCATCAGTGCGGGTTTCTCCTACGAGCAGTACTTC.

The count of this clone is one. V usage is TRBV20-1 and J usage is TRBJ1-1; TRBD1 matches 8 bases. Germline-derived CDR1 and CDR2 are DFQATT and SNEGSKA (reference sequence). V gave up 3 bases and J gave up 1 base; unmatched junction bases: 4. The CDR3 runs 14 residues. The CDR3 nucleotides read TGCAGTGCTAGTCCCGGGACAGGGAACACTGAAGCTTTCTTT. This translates into CSASPGTGNTEAFF.

This clone was seen just once. The chain has TRBV30 and TRBJ2-7; 7 positions match TRBD1. Per germline, CDR1 GTSNPN and CDR2 SVGIG (reference sequence). The CDR3 runs to 12 residues. Trimming cost V 1 base and J 3 bases; bases outside gene matches: 0. The CDR3 region is CAWSAGGYEQYF. In DNA form, the CDR3 reads TGTGCCTGGAGTGCAGGGGGCTACGAGCAGTACTTC.

The chain combines TRBV13 with TRBJ1-6; a possible D gene is TRBD1 (6 bases). Germline values: CDR1 PRHDT, CDR2 FYEKMQ (reference sequence). V lost 4 bases and J lost 12, with 22 bases in between. The CDR3 spans 16 residues. The CDR3, as DNA: TGTGCCAGCAGCTCCCCATCTGTGGGGGCGGTGGGACCCCTCCACTTT. Translating it yields CASSSPSVGAVGPLHF.

This clone has more than one count but fewer than ten. The rearrangement uses TRBV6-5 and TRBJ1-4; 7 nucleotides agree with TRBD1. J gave up 8 bases and V 5 bases, and 5 bases lay outside the gene matches. The CDR3 consists of 13 residues. Germline CDR1 and CDR2: MNHEY and SVGAGI. CDR3 protein: CASSLRTGEKLFF. The CDR3 DNA sequence: TGTGCCAGCAGTCTCCGGACAGGAGAAAAACTGTTTTTT.

V and J are TRBV19 and TRBJ2-5; 8 bases agree with TRBD1. Trimming removed 6 bases from V and 5 bases from J; junction bases left unmatched: 17. This CDR3 region has 17 residues. The germline V gene has CDR1 LNHDA and CDR2 SQIVND (reference sequence). The CDR3 is CASSEYPDRGGRETQYF. The CDR3 DNA reads TGTGCCAGTAGCGAGTACCCCGACAGGGGAGGACGGGAGACCCAGTACTTC.

V is TRBV18 and J is TRBJ2-7, with 9 bases matching TRBD1. This CDR3 region has 14 residues. Per the germline V gene, CDR1 is KGHSH and CDR2 is LQKENI. Unmatched junction bases numbered 4, after V lost 4 bases and J lost 3 bases. In nucleotides, the CDR3 is TGTGCCAGCTCACTGGACAGGGGAGTCTACGAGCAGTACTTC. Its protein is CASSLDRGVYEQYF.

The V and J genes are TRBV19 and TRBJ2-7; perhaps TRBD1 as D (5 bases). Looked up from germline, CDR1 is LNHDA and CDR2 is SQIVND (reference sequence). Trimming stripped 3 bases from V and 2 bases from J, with 11 bases between. This CDR3 spans 14 amino acids. In DNA, the CDR3 is TGTGCCAGTAGTATTGAGGCAGGGCCCTACGAGCAGTACTTC. This encodes CASSIEAGPYEQYF.

In its sample, this clone was seen once. The rearrangement uses TRBV7-2 and TRBJ2-7; 8 bases line up with TRBD1. Germline V gene sequence: CDR1 SGHTA, CDR2 FQGNSA. After removal of 2 bases from V and 6 bases from J, the junction contained 18 bases not matched to a gene. CDR3 length: 18 amino acids. As DNA, the CDR3 is TGTGCCAGCAGCTTACTCCCCGGACAGGGAGGTACTCGTGGCGAGCAGTACTTC. Its translation is CASSLLPGQGGTRGEQYF.

This clone was found once. The V gene is TRBV29-1, the J gene TRBJ2-3; TRBD2 might be the D (5 bases). The V gene lost 6 bases and the J gene lost 0 bases, with 7 bases spanning the gap. CDR1 SQVTM and CDR2 ANQGSEA come from the germline V gene. The CDR3 contains 12 residues. For the CDR3, the DNA is TGCAGCGTCACGGGGAGCACAGATACGCAGTATTTT. Translated, it gives CSVTGSTDTQYF.

The chain recombines TRBV4-1 with TRBJ2-7; 11 nucleotides align to TRBD2. V lost 1 base and J lost 2; bases outside the gene matches: 4. This CDR3 region has 16 residues. Per the germline V gene, CDR1 is MGHRA and CDR2 is YSYEKL. CDR3 residues: CASSQAFSGGAYEQYF. In DNA, the CDR3 is TGCGCCAGCAGCCAAGCCTTTAGCGGGGGGGCCTACGAGCAGTACTTC.

Written as DNA, the CDR3 is TGTGCCAGCAGCTTAGCGAAATACAGCCAAAACACTGAAGCTTTCTTT. It yields the protein CASSLAKYSQNTEAFF. The chain links TRBV11-2 to TRBJ1-1; D gene ambiguous. Looked up from germline, CDR1 is SGHAT and CDR2 is FQNNGV. V lost 1 base to trimming and J lost 2 bases, with 14 bases between them. The CDR3 sequence is 16 residues long.

This chain links TRBV19 with TRBJ1-1; no firm D call. The V gene lost 10 bases and the J gene lost 1 base, with 10 bases spanning the gap. The CDR3 extends over 12 amino acids. The germline V gene has CDR1 LNHDA and CDR2 SQIVND (reference sequence). The CDR3 sequence: CATSTGNTEAFF. The CDR3 bases are TGTGCCACTTCGACGGGGAACACTGAAGCTTTCTTT.

At least ten counts were recorded for this clone. V is TRBV27 and J is TRBJ2-3, with TRBD2 matching over 12 bases. Germline CDR1 is MNHEY and CDR2 is SMNVEV (reference sequence). V lost 2 bases to trimming and J lost 3 bases; unmatched junction nucleotides: 3. The CDR3 length is 16 residues. CDR3 loop: CASSLVLAGGTDTQYF. DNA for the CDR3: TGTGCCAGCAGTTTAGTTCTAGCGGGGGGGACAGATACGCAGTATTTT.

The genes are TRBV7-2 and TRBJ2-1; a possible D gene is TRBD2 (7 bases). Germline V lookup: CDR1 SGHTA, CDR2 FQGNSA. Deletions cut 5 bases from V and 3 bases from J, with 14 bases between. The CDR3 extends over 15 amino acids. The DNA of the CDR3 is TGTGCCAGCAGCCACTCGGGGGGCCTCTACAATGAGCAGTTCTTC. Translated, it gives CASSHSGGLYNEQFF.

The gene calls are TRBV9 and TRBJ1-4, with TRBD1 identical over 11 bases. Germline assignment: CDR1 SGDLS and CDR2 YYNGEE. The junction had 5 bases not matched to a gene; V was cut back by 0 bases and J by 4 bases. The CDR3 runs 17 residues. CDR3 sequence: CASSVGTGGGNNEKLFF. In nucleotides, the CDR3 is TGTGCCAGCAGCGTAGGGACAGGGGGCGGTAATAATGAAAAACTGTTTTTT.

The chain recombines TRBV29-1 with TRBJ2-2; 10 bases are shared with TRBD1. The germline V gene has CDR1 SQVTM and CDR2 ANQGSEA. The CDR3 totals 13 residues. V was pared by 7 bases and J by 4 bases, with 3 bases of the junction left unmatched. The CDR3 region is CSGGTGVTGELFF. DNA for the CDR3: TGCAGCGGGGGGACAGGGGTCACCGGGGAGCTGTTTTTT.

The V gene is TRBV11-2, the J gene TRBJ2-3; 9 nucleotides align to TRBD1. J gave up 3 bases and V 5 bases, and 12 bases lay outside the gene matches. The germline gives CDR1 SGHAT, CDR2 FQNNGV. The length of the CDR3 is 17 residues. The CDR3 region has the DNA TGTGCCAGCAGCCAAACCCCGGGACAGGGTGTAACAGATACGCAGTATTTT. It translates to CASSQTPGQGVTDTQYF.

The V call is TRBV2, the J call TRBJ2-3; 9 positions agree with TRBD2. Germline CDR1 SNHLY, CDR2 FYNNEI. CDR3 size: 14 residues. The V and J ends lost 8 bases and 2 bases, in that order; junction bases with no gene match: 5. CDR3 protein: CASLGLANTDTQYF. CDR3 nucleotides: TGTGCCAGCCTCGGACTAGCGAACACAGATACGCAGTATTTT.

J is TRBJ1-2 and V is TRBV6-5; 8 nucleotides match TRBD1. Trimming took 11 bases from V and 3 from J; bases not matched to a gene: 5. Germline CDR1 and CDR2: MNHEY and SVGAGI. The CDR3 extends over 12 amino acids. This CDR3 is CAHGQGYYGYTF. Here the CDR3 DNA reads TGTGCCCACGGACAGGGTTACTATGGCTACACCTTC.

This chain connects TRBV27 to TRBJ1-2; TRBD1 aligns across 9 bases. The germline V gene has CDR1 MNHEY and CDR2 SMNVEV (reference sequence). V lost 0 bases and J lost 5; bases outside the gene matches: 7. CDR3 length: 16 amino acids. CDR3 DNA sequence: TGTGCCAGCAGTTTATCCCCGATGGGGACAGGGTATGGCTACACCTTC. As protein: CASSLSPMGTGYGYTF.

CDR3 protein: CASSEASTGLGYEQYF. The CDR3 coding sequence is TGTGCCAGCAGTGAAGCTTCGACAGGGTTAGGGTACGAGCAGTACTTC. The chain links TRBV6-1 to TRBJ2-7; 7 bases match TRBD1. V lost 0 bases, J lost 4 bases, and 9 bases stayed unmatched. This CDR3 contains 16 residues. Germline assignment: CDR1 MNHNS and CDR2 SASEGT.

The chain links TRBV7-6 to TRBJ2-2; D is perhaps TRBD1 (5 bases). This CDR3 is built from 16 residues. The germline gives CDR1 SGHVS, CDR2 FNYEAQ. V lost 0 bases and J lost 3, with 11 bases in between. The DNA for the CDR3 is TGTGCCAGCAGCTTAGCGGTCCTCAGGGACACCGGGGAGCTGTTTTTT. It yields the protein CASSLAVLRDTGELFF.

This chain connects TRBV29-1 to TRBJ1-2; D remains unclear. Germline CDR1 and CDR2: SQVTM and ANQGSEA. CDR3 size: 11 residues. V was trimmed by 6 bases and J by 7 bases, leaving 12 bases between them. The CDR3 loop reads CSVPQAGGYTF. In DNA form, the CDR3 reads TGCAGCGTCCCGCAGGCGGGTGGCTACACCTTC.

J is TRBJ1-2 and V is TRBV7-2; the match to TRBD1 covers 10 bases. V shed 1 base, J shed 2 bases, and the junction held 7 bases outside the gene matches. Germline CDR1 is SGHTA and CDR2 is FQGNSA. The CDR3 sequence is 17 residues long. This chain's CDR3 is CASSLGWGQGLNYGYTF. The CDR3 DNA follows: TGTGCCAGCAGCTTAGGATGGGGACAGGGGTTAAACTATGGCTACACCTTC.